The 15 T cell receptor beta chains reported below all come from one sample, sequenced in a study of cytomegalovirus exposure and HLA in healthy donors. Vbeta (60) and Jbeta (13) primers were used in the PCR. Measured with immunoSEQ multiplex PCR; TCRdb has only the in-frame clones, and not every one. The table includes about 170,000 clones, roughly 72% detected once. Sequences were obtained from PBMCs. All receptors derive from a woman in her twenties or thirties in good health and CMV-seropositive.

The V call is TRBV7-9, the J call TRBJ2-7; D gene unclear. CDR3 length: 15 amino acids. CDR1 and CDR2 (germline): SEHNR, FQNEAQ (reference sequence). The germline V and J ends were trimmed by 1 base and 1 base, with 11 bases remaining between them. CDR3 sequence (DNA): TGTGCCAGCAGCTTAGACCTCATCACTTCCTACGAGCAGTACTTC. This sequence encodes CASSLDLITSYEQYF.

The chain links TRBV7-2 to TRBJ2-1, with 7 bases fitting TRBD1. The CDR3 runs to 15 residues. Germline V gene lookup returns CDR1 SGHTA and CDR2 FQGNSA. The junction had 6 bases not matched to a gene; V was cut back by 3 bases and J by 4 bases. In DNA form, the CDR3 reads TGTGCCAGCAGCTTGGAGACAGGGTCTTACAATGAGCAGTTCTTC. This translates into CASSLETGSYNEQFF.

V gene TRBV9 combines with J gene TRBJ1-2; 7 bases align to TRBD1. Trimming cost V 5 bases and J 1 base; bases outside gene matches: 5. Germline V gene data show CDR1 as SGDLS and CDR2 as YYNGEE. The CDR3 loop spans 14 amino acids. The CDR3 sequence: CASSGRQGNYGYTF. The CDR3 DNA follows: TGTGCCAGCAGTGGCCGACAGGGTAACTATGGCTACACCTTC.

The CDR3 nucleotides read TGTGCCAGCAGTTTGGAGGGCGTCGGGCCGTACAATGAGCAGTTCTTC. Encoded protein: CASSLEGVGPYNEQFF. The chain joins TRBV27 to TRBJ2-1, with D perhaps matching TRBD2 (6 bases). The germline V and J ends were trimmed by 3 bases and 4 bases, with 16 bases remaining between them. The CDR3 runs to 16 residues. Germline CDR1 MNHEY, CDR2 SMNVEV (reference sequence).

The chain carries TRBV15 and TRBJ2-1, with 9 bases fitting TRBD2. Trimming at V came to 0 bases and at J to 3 bases, leaving 3 bases not matched to a gene. The germline CDR1 and CDR2 sequences are LNHNV and YYDKDF (reference sequence). This CDR3 region has 16 residues. CDR3 sequence reads: CATSRDPTSGYNEQFF. The CDR3 DNA sequence: TGTGCCACCAGCAGAGATCCGACTAGCGGCTACAATGAGCAGTTCTTC.

V usage is TRBV5-1 and J usage is TRBJ1-1; 12 nucleotides line up with TRBD1. Germline CDR1 and CDR2: SGHRS and YFSETQ. Trimming cost V 4 bases and J 12 bases; bases outside gene matches: 10. This CDR3 contains 14 residues. Written as DNA, the CDR3 is TGCGCCAGCAGCACGGAGGGGACAGGGGGCATGCCTTTCTTT. The encoded protein is CASSTEGTGGMPFF.

CDR3 amino acids: CASRRMGGTLWYEQYF. Written as DNA, the CDR3 is TGTGCCAGCAGACGCATGGGGGGAACCCTCTGGTACGAGCAGTACTTC. The V call is TRBV28, the J call TRBJ2-7; tentatively, D is TRBD2 (6 bases). The ends were cut back, 6 bases at V and 4 bases at J, with 22 bases in the middle. This CDR3 is built from 16 residues. Germline values: CDR1 MDHEN, CDR2 SYDVKM.

The chain uses TRBV19 and TRBJ1-5; TRBD1 matches 7 bases. J was trimmed by 5 bases and V by 3 bases; bases with no gene match: 4. Germline CDR1 reads LNHDA; CDR2 reads SQIVND (reference sequence). The CDR3 runs 14 residues. The CDR3 DNA follows: TGTGCCAGTAGTATTACAACAGGGGATCAGCCCCAGCATTTT. It is translated as CASSITTGDQPQHF.

The V call is TRBV29-1, the J call TRBJ2-1; D uncertain. V was pared by 4 bases and J by 9 bases, with 13 bases between. The CDR3 has 12 residues. The V gene's germline CDR1 is SQVTM and CDR2 ANQGSEA. CDR3 nucleotide sequence: TGCAGCGTTGCTGAGGCCAGCGTTGAGCAGTTCTTC. It specifies CSVAEASVEQFF.

The chain has TRBV5-1 and TRBJ2-1; TRBD1 is a possible D gene (6 bases). Germline loops: CDR1 SGHRS, CDR2 YFSETQ. V was trimmed by 2 bases and J by 10 bases, leaving 7 bases between them. This CDR3 has 11 amino acids. In DNA, the CDR3 is TGCGCCAGCAGCTTAACAGGGGAGCAGTTCTTC. Translation: CASSLTGEQFF.

This chain connects TRBV19 to TRBJ2-7, with 8 positions matching TRBD1. V shed 2 bases, J shed 1 base, and the junction held 4 bases outside the gene matches. Per germline, CDR1 LNHDA and CDR2 SQIVND (reference sequence). The CDR3 loop spans 15 amino acids. The CDR3 nucleotides are TGTGCCAGTAGTATACAGGGGGCTAGGTCCTACGAGCAGTACTTC. Its protein product is CASSIQGARSYEQYF.

V and J are TRBV7-9 and TRBJ1-2; D not resolved. Deletions cut 1 base from V and 5 bases from J, with 20 bases between. The germline gives CDR1 SEHNR, CDR2 FQNEAQ (reference sequence). The CDR3 loop spans 17 amino acids. CDR3 amino acids: CASSLDGGPADFYGYTF. The CDR3 bases are TGTGCCAGCAGCTTAGATGGAGGGCCGGCGGACTTTTATGGCTACACCTTC.

The chain recombines TRBV5-6 with TRBJ1-2, with TRBD1 identical over 10 bases. There are 17 residues in the CDR3. Germline-derived CDR1 and CDR2 are SGHDT and YYEEEE. With V trimmed by 4 bases and J by 6 bases, 15 bases remained unmatched. CDR3 residues: CASSPYGPGQGVDGYTF. The CDR3, as DNA: TGTGCCAGCAGCCCCTACGGTCCCGGACAGGGGGTGGATGGCTACACCTTC.

This clone was recorded only once. The chain is built from TRBV2 and TRBJ1-1; no clear D. V lost 5 bases and J 1 base, leaving 11 bases between the germline ends. Germline V CDR1 and CDR2: SNHLY, FYNNEI. This CDR3 has 14 residues. This CDR3 is CASSSDKRNTEAFF. The CDR3, as DNA: TGTGCCAGCAGTTCAGACAAGAGGAACACTGAAGCTTTCTTT.

V gene TRBV14 combines with J gene TRBJ2-1; 7 bases line up with TRBD2. Germline CDR1 reads SGHDN; CDR2 reads FVKESK. This CDR3 spans 15 amino acids. Trimming took 0 bases from V and 8 from J; bases not matched to a gene: 7. In DNA form, the CDR3 reads TGTGCCAGCAGCCAAGAAAGGCGGGGAGGGGATGAGCAGTTCTTC. Translated, it gives CASSQERRGGDEQFF.